Listed below are T cell receptor beta chains from one sample, sequenced in a study of cytomegalovirus exposure and HLA in healthy donors. Profiling relied on immunoSEQ multiplex PCR, and the TCRdb table lists in-frame clones only, not all of them. The sample includes 120,000 or so clones, 80% to 85% of them seen just once. The sample taken for sequencing was PBMCs. Source of these receptors: a man younger than 40 in good health and CMV-seronegative. Each CDR3 is given without its conserved first and last residue. A D gene is named only where the DNA matches it firmly. Where a row states a size, it is once, few, many or the class of an expanded clone; other rows omit it.

NA TRBV27 NA ASSSSGETQY
NA TRBV6-5 TRBD2 ASSRGLEPYEQY
NA TRBV11-2 NA ASSTNRYTEAF
NA TRBV9 NA ASSVGGGLGYGYT
NA TRBV9 TRBD2 ASSVGSGGFSYNEQF
NA TRBV28 NA ASSSPPRGDEQF
NA TRBV19 TRBD1 ASRRTGGNYGYT
NA TRBV7-2 NA ASSLNGGTEAF
once TRBV2 TRBD2 ASSSLAGGPRSTGELF
once TRBV11-2 NA ASSLAAGAFSYEQY
NA TRBV5-1 TRBD2 ASTREGTGELF
NA TRBV6-1 NA AINRENTEAF
NA TRBV6-1 TRBD1 ASTGTVDDEQY
NA TRBV6-5 NA ASSTRTVTYEQY
NA TRBV7-2 TRBD1 ASSFSGTGSSSNQPQH
once TRBV6-1 NA ASPDRLATYEQY
NA TRBV9 TRBD1 ASSVGQGAIHEQY
NA TRBV7-6 NA ASSLGGLGTEAF
few TRBV29-1 TRBD1 SADRGPGYT
NA TRBV7-9 NA ASSLPRGGNIQY
once TRBV5-6 NA ASTSWVGQDNEKLF
NA TRBV5-6 NA ASSFTLDSNEKLF
NA TRBV4-1 TRBD1 ASSQDEPSDRVVDTQY
NA TRBV15 TRBD1 ATSRDRGREPQH
NA TRBV19 TRBD1 ASSGPKETGDLH
NA TRBV27 TRBD1 ASSQTGQPQH
NA TRBV18 NA ASSPGREFDGYT
NA TRBV28 TRBD2 ASSFPGAGGFNEQF
NA TRBV25-1 NA ASRAPGQLNSPLH
NA TRBV28 TRBD1 ASSRQGAREKLF
few TRBV19 NA ATTKTVRNTGELF
NA TRBV2 TRBD2 ASSPRTSGAYEQY
NA TRBV5-4 NA ASSRKRDGGYEQY
NA TRBV6-1 TRBD2 ASSVTRGGRYNEQF
NA TRBV5-1 TRBD1 ASSRDGTAADTQY
few TRBV27 NA ASRDSKGSNQPQH
NA TRBV11-2 TRBD1 ASSLDGTGVGNTIY
few TRBV6-1 NA ASSWGHHMNTEAF
NA TRBV19 TRBD1 ASNTDRDRLGGYT
NA TRBV19 TRBD1 ATSQGAEEQY
NA TRBV6-1 NA ASSEAGRYGYT
NA TRBV2 NA ASSELPASPSYEQY
NA TRBV10-1 NA ASSEWEPKNTEAF
NA TRBV5-1 NA ASSLETRTDTQY
NA TRBV5-1 TRBD1 ASSIAGQGDLYEQY
NA TRBV18 NA ASSPSQGWNSPLH